This T cell receptor beta chain was recovered during a study of blood T cell repertoires in COVID-19. Data came from immunoSEQ multiplex PCR; TCRdb stores just in-frame clones and leaves some out. The sample records around 500,000 clones, 88% being singletons. From germline, CDR1 is MDHEN and CDR2 SYDVKM. CDR3 length: 15 amino acids. Trimming removed 4 bases at V and 2 bases at J, with 14 bases between. This TCR came from a woman in her forties who had recovered from COVID-19. Sequenced input: PBMCs or T cells enriched from blood (not recorded which). The gene calls are TRBV28 and TRBJ2-5; D might be TRBD2 (5 bases). The CDR3 is CASSSSAARQETQYF. The CDR3, as DNA: TGTGCCAGCAGTTCGTCAGCGGCCCGGCAAGAGACCCAGTACTTC. Filled out from reference TRBV28 and TRBJ2-5, the complete variable domain reads DVKVTQSSRYLVKRTGEKVFLECVQDMDHENMFWYRQDPGLGLRLIYFSYDVKMKEKGDIPEGYSVSREKKERFSLILESASTNQTSMYLCASSSSAARQETQYFGPGTRLLVL.